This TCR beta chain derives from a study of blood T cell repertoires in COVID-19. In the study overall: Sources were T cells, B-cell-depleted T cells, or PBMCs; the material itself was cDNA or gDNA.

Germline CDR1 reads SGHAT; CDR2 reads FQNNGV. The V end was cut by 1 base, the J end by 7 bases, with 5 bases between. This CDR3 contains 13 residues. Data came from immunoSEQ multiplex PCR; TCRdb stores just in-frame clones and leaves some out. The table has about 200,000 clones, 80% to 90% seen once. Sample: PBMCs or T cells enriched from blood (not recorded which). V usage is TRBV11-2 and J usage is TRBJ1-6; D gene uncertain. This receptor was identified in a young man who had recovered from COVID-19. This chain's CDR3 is CASSLGRNSPLHF. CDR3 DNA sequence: TGTGCCAGCAGCTTAGGCCGGAATTCACCCCTCCACTTT.